The 9 T cell receptor beta chains reported below all come from one sample, sequenced in a study of radiation and T cells in renal cell carcinoma. Time point reported: baseline pretreatment blood. The treatment was: 15 Gy SBRT to primary tumor, nephrectomy 4 weeks later. Measured with immunoSEQ multiplex PCR; TCRdb has only the in-frame clones, and not every one. The profile covers 90,000 to 100,000 clones, with approximately 86% appearing a single time and 6% to 9% taken by the ten largest. Specimen: blood, collected from a patient whose treatment included radiotherapy and nephrectomy. These receptor sequences come from a man aged 45-65 years with renal cell carcinoma.

The rearrangement joins TRBV7-2 to TRBJ2-3; D perhaps matches TRBD2 (5 bases). This CDR3 has 15 amino acids. Germline V gives CDR1 SGHTA, CDR2 FQGNSA. Deletions cut 2 bases from V and 7 bases from J, with 16 bases between. The CDR3 here is CASSLYGPGLNTQYF. CDR3 DNA sequence: TGTGCCAGCAGCTTATATGGGCCGGGATTGAATACGCAGTATTTT. The full variable domain, completed using reference TRBV7-2 and TRBJ2-3, is GAGVSQSPSNKVTEKGKDVELRCDPISGHTALYWYRQSLGQGLEFLIYFQGNSAPDKSGLPSDRFSAERTGGSVSTLTIQRTQQEDSAVYLCASSLYGPGLNTQYFGPGTRLTVL.

The chain carries TRBV21-1 and TRBJ1-1. TRBV21-1 is reported as a pseudogene. CDR3 length: 14 residues. In DNA, the CDR3 is TGTGCCAGCAGCCCCTATGGGTCTAACACTGAAGCTTTCTTT. Translating it yields CASSPYGSNTEAFF.

The chain uses TRBV9 and TRBJ1-3, with D tentatively TRBD1 (5 bases). The V gene lost 0 bases and the J gene lost 4 bases, with 11 bases spanning the gap. The CDR3 length is 15 residues. Per the germline V gene, CDR1 is SGDLS and CDR2 is YYNGEE. The CDR3 DNA is TGTGCCAGCAGCGTAGGGGGGTTGGTAGGAAACACCATATATTTT. It codes for CASSVGGLVGNTIYF. The whole variable domain, filled in from reference TRBV9 and TRBJ1-3, reads DSGVTQTPKHLITATGQRVTLRCSPRSGDLSVYWYQQSLDQGLQFLIQYYNGEERAKGNILERFSAQQFPDLHSELNLSSLELGDSALYFCASSVGGLVGNTIYFGEGSWLTVV.

This clone was counted only a few times. This chain joins TRBV4-3 and TRBJ1-1, with no clear D. Between the trimmed V and J ends, which lost 0 bases and 7 bases, there was a span of 9 bases. CDR3 size: 13 residues. Germline CDR1 reads LGHNA; CDR2 reads YSLEER. The CDR3 region is CASSQEGRGEAFF. In DNA, the CDR3 is TGCGCCAGCAGCCAAGAAGGCCGCGGTGAAGCTTTCTTT.

This clone was counted a single time. The rearrangement uses TRBV6-1 and TRBJ2-3; TRBD2 aligns across 8 bases. Germline V gene sequence: CDR1 MNHNS, CDR2 SASEGT. Trimming took 6 bases from V and 2 from J; bases not matched to a gene: 4. The CDR3 is 14 amino acids. The CDR3 DNA follows: TGTGCCAGCAGGGAACTAGCGGACACAGATACGCAGTATTTT. Translated: CASRELADTDTQYF.

This clone showed up just once. The genes are TRBV19 and TRBJ2-3; D is ambiguous. Trimming removed 2 bases at V and 1 base at J, with 7 bases between. This CDR3 is built from 14 residues. Germline lookup yields CDR1 LNHDA and CDR2 SQIVND (reference sequence). The CDR3 region has the DNA TGTGCCAGTAGTATAATAGGCGGCACAGATACGCAGTATTTT. Amino acids: CASSIIGGTDTQYF.

The chain uses TRBV7-3 and TRBJ2-7; D not certain. Between the trimmed V and J ends, which lost 5 bases and 9 bases, there was a span of 17 bases. Germline V gene lookup returns CDR1 SGHTA and CDR2 FQGTGA. The CDR3 has 13 amino acids. The DNA for the CDR3 is TGTGCCAGCAGCCCCGGAACCCCTGATAGGCAGTACTTC. It specifies CASSPGTPDRQYF.

The chain employs TRBV10-3 and TRBJ2-7, with 7 bases lining up with TRBD1. With V trimmed by 2 bases and J by 2 bases, 6 bases remained unmatched. This CDR3 spans 15 amino acids. The V gene's germline CDR1 is ENHRY and CDR2 SYGVKD. This CDR3 reads CAISESGQVPYEQYF. The CDR3 DNA follows: TGTGCCATCAGTGAGAGTGGACAGGTTCCCTACGAGCAGTACTTC.

The gene calls are TRBV5-5 and TRBJ1-1, with a weak D call TRBD1 (5 bases). CDR1 is SGHKS, CDR2 YYEKEE, per germline (reference sequence). The CDR3 sequence is 13 residues long. V dropped 3 bases and J dropped 0 bases, with 6 bases sitting between them. The DNA for the CDR3 is TGTGCCAGCAGCTGGGGGTTGAACACTGAAGCTTTCTTT. It specifies CASSWGLNTEAFF.